This entry concerns a single T cell receptor beta chain. The specificity of this receptor is unknown. Within one base of it there is no much larger clone, and no base qualities were kept. The germline V gene (reference sequence) supplies CDR1 LGHDT and CDR2 YNNKEL. V is shortened by 4 bases, J by 3 bases, and the region joining them spans 18 bases. The CDR3 measures 16 amino acids from cysteine to phenylalanine. Only the CDR3 DNA stays, 48 bases, in frame from base 1. The collaborating institutions used their own protocols to collect whole blood in K2EDTA tubes. For TCRbeta analysis, collaborator samples were shipped as frozen whole blood, as isolated PBMCs, or as DNA extracted from either sample type. The data belong to a study of blood T cell repertoires in COVID-19 (dated by TCRdb to between 2020 and 2021). Background on the whole study: The collaborator samples originated in the United States, Italy and Spain and spanned the acute and convalescent phases of COVID-19. The prospective study material was composed of cDNA or gDNA derived from T cells, B-cell-depleted T cells, or PBMCs. Deeply sampled blood TCRbeta repertoires from subjects exposed to, actively infected with, or recovered from COVID-19 were included in the dataset. The repertoires were released in a freely available public database intended as a resource for research on the immune response to SARS-CoV-2. Samples came from the ongoing ImmuneRACE study (first 160 participants) plus 1,254 subjects from 6 global collaborators. Sample metadata almost always included a de-identified subject ID, COVID-19 status, age in years and sex. Where HLA class I and class II types were available, the types were taken from metadata supplied by the sample provider, not from assay-based typing.

TCRbeta CDR3 regions were amplified from genomic DNA by means of the immunoSEQ Assay, a bias-controlled multiplex PCR. The authors' analysis ran thus. Within the assay, amplification of reference gene primers was used to estimate how many nucleated cells each sample contained. To quantify the absolute abundance of each unique TCRbeta CDR3 rearrangement, sequence reads were collapsed and filtered. Productive Simpson clonality was computed per sample as the square root of Simpson's diversity index over productive rearrangements. Not all clones reach the TCRdb copy of this immuneACCESS table, which keeps in-frame sequences only. Checked studies attribute under half of the gap to unresolved V genes and leave the rest unexplained. The D gene and trimming were derived from the DNA, and the V and J assignments and clone size from that table. The sample contains 100,000 to 150,000 clones, about 85% of them found a single time. The biggest ten clones account for about 6.2% of the sample.

The research as a whole found: The quantity of clinical and demographic metadata differed by source and by participant and was supplied without curation.

Sequences were obtained from peripheral blood. This receptor chain uses TRBV3-1 (or the pseudogene TRBV3-2) and TRBJ2-5; a tentative D call is TRBD2 (7 bases match). This TCR was recovered from a man older than 75 with active or convalescent COVID-19. CDR3 sequence: CASSPCNREGEETQYF. In nucleotide form, the sequence is TGTGCCAGCAGCCCCTGCAACAGGGAGGGGGAAGAGACCCAGTACTTC.